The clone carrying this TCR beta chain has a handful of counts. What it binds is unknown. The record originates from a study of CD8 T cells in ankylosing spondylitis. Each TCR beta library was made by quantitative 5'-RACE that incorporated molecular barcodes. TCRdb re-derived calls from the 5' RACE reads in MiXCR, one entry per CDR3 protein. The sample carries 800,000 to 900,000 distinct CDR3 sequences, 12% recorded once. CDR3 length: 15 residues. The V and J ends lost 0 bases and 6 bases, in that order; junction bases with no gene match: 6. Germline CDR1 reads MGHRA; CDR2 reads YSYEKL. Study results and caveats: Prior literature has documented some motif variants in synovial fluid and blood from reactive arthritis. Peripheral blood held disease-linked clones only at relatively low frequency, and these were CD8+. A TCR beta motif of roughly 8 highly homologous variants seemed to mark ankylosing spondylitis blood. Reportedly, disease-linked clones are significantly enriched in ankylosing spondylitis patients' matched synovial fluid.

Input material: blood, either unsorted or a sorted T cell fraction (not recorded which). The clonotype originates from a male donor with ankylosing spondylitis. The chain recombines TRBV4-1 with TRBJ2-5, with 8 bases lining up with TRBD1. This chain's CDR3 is CASSQDSDRVKTQYF. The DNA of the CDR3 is TGCGCCAGCAGCCAAGATTCGGACAGGGTCAAGACCCAGTACTTC.